This TCR beta chain was sequenced for a study of blood T cell repertoires in COVID-19. On the study more broadly: Both acute and convalescent COVID-19 samples were obtained from the United States, Italy and Spain. T cells, B-cell-depleted T cells, or PBMCs provided the cDNA or gDNA that served as material.

The assay was immunoSEQ multiplex PCR, and TCRdb's table has in-frame clones only and misses some. The table lists around 160,000 clones, approximately 80% of them singletons. This clone was counted only a few times. The CDR3 spans 13 residues. Germline lookup yields CDR1 SNHLY and CDR2 FYNNEI. Trimming took off 4 bases at V and 7 bases at J, with 13 bases between the two ends. The V gene is TRBV2, the J gene TRBJ1-2, with D possibly TRBD1 on 5 matching bases. This TCR came from an elderly woman with acute or convalescent COVID-19. Sequencing was performed on peripheral blood. The CDR3 coding sequence is TGTGCCAGCAGTGCGCCAGGGAGGACTGGCTACACCTTC. Protein product: CASSAPGRTGYTF.